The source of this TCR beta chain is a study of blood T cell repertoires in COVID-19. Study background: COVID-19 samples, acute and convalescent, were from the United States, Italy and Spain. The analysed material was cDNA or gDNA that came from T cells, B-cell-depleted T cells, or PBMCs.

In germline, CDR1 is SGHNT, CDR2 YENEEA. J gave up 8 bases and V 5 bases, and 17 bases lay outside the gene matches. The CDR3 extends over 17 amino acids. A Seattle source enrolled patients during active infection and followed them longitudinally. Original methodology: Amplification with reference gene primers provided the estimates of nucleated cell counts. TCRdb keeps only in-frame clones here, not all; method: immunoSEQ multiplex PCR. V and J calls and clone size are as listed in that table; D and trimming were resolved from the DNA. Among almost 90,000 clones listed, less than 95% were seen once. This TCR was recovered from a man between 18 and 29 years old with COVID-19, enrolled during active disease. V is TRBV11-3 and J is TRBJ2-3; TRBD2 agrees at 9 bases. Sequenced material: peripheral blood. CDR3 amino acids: CASSSQIDLAGTGTQYF. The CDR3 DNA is TGTGCCAGCAGCAGCCAGATCGACCTAGCGGGGACGGGTACGCAGTATTTT.